The 9 T cell receptor beta chains below come from one sample, sequenced in a study of OX40 agonist ivuxolimab in advanced cancers. Only in-frame clones appear in the TCRdb table, and some are missing; sequencing was by immunoSEQ multiplex PCR. The profile shows 25,000 to 35,000 clones, about 85% of them singletons. The specimen comprised CD4+ or CD8+ T cells sorted from blood, sampled in a trial of the OX40 agonist ivuxolimab. The source of these receptors is an adult with an advanced solid tumor such as melanoma, head and neck, liver or kidney cancer.

The V call is TRBV19, the J call TRBJ2-1; D unresolved. Between the trimmed V and J ends, which lost 4 bases and 9 bases, there was a span of 10 bases. The CDR3 totals 12 residues. From germline, CDR1 is LNHDA and CDR2 SQIVND (reference sequence). The CDR3 reads CASSTTLGEQFF. Here the CDR3 DNA reads TGTGCCAGTAGTACGACATTAGGTGAGCAGTTCTTC. The variable domain in full, completed from reference TRBV19 and TRBJ2-1, reads DGGITQSPKYLFRKEGQNVTLSCEQNLNHDAMYWYRQDPGQGLRLIYYSQIVNDFQKGDIAEGYSVSREKKESFPLTVTSAQKNPTAFYLCASSTTLGEQFFGPGTRLTVL.

The chain is built from TRBV5-1 and TRBJ2-1, with unresolved D. Trimming left V 3 bases short and J 0 bases short, with 7 bases between. This CDR3 contains 14 residues. Per germline, CDR1 SGHRS and CDR2 YFSETQ. This chain's CDR3 is CASSSSGSYNEQFF. Here the CDR3 DNA reads TGCGCCAGCAGCTCGTCCGGCTCCTACAATGAGCAGTTCTTC.

The J gene is TRBJ1-1, the V gene TRBV27; possible D gene TRBD1, 6 bases. This CDR3 comprises 14 residues. The V gene's germline CDR1 is MNHEY and CDR2 SMNVEV (reference sequence). Between the trimmed V and J ends, which lost 2 bases and 5 bases, there was a span of 12 bases. The CDR3 region has the DNA TGTGCCAGCAGTTTAGGAGGGGGAGGGACTGAAGCTTTCTTT. Amino acids: CASSLGGGGTEAFF.

CDR3 sequence reads: CASSRSSTGGLTLTYYEQYF. CDR3 DNA: TGTGCCAGCAGCCGATCGTCGACAGGGGGCCTAACCCTTACCTACTACGAGCAGTACTTC. V is TRBV7-6 and J is TRBJ2-7; the match to TRBD1 covers 10 bases. The CDR3 has 20 amino acids. Looked up from germline, CDR1 is SGHVS and CDR2 is FNYEAQ. The J segment lost 3 bases and the V segment lost 5 bases, leaving 22 bases of the junction unmatched.

This clone has just a few counts. The chain joins TRBV19 to TRBJ2-7, with 8 nucleotides matching TRBD1. The germline V gene encodes CDR1 LNHDA and CDR2 SQIVND (reference sequence). Trimming at V came to 6 bases and at J to 4 bases, leaving 8 bases not matched to a gene. The CDR3 runs 14 residues. CDR3 sequence: CASSLTGEGYEQYF. CDR3 nucleotides: TGTGCCAGTAGCTTGACAGGGGAAGGTTACGAGCAGTACTTC.

V and J are TRBV29-1 and TRBJ2-7, with D possibly TRBD2 on 7 matching bases. Trimming pared 7 bases from V and 6 bases from J, leaving 22 bases between. This CDR3 spans 14 amino acids. Per the germline V gene, CDR1 is SQVTM and CDR2 is ANQGSEA. CDR3 residues: CSGVGGELGLEQYF. The DNA for the CDR3 is TGCAGCGGTGTAGGGGGGGAGCTGGGGCTCGAGCAGTACTTC.

This chain links TRBV27 with TRBJ1-2, with 9 bases lining up with TRBD1. V lost 3 bases to trimming and J lost 7 bases; unmatched junction nucleotides: 12. The CDR3 is 16 amino acids. CDR1 MNHEY and CDR2 SMNVEV come from the germline V gene (reference sequence). CDR3 residues: CASSFSGTGKGGGYTF. The CDR3 DNA follows: TGTGCCAGCAGTTTCTCCGGGACAGGGAAGGGAGGTGGCTACACCTTC.

This rearrangement joins TRBV27 to TRBJ2-1, with a possible D match to TRBD2 (7 bases). There are 13 residues in the CDR3. V dropped 4 bases and J dropped 6 bases, with 10 bases sitting between them. The germline gives CDR1 MNHEY, CDR2 SMNVEV (reference sequence). CDR3 in DNA: TGTGCCAGCAGTTCGGGGGGCGGCAATGAGCAGTTCTTC. Protein: CASSSGGGNEQFF.

The gene calls are TRBV29-1 and TRBJ2-1; 11 bases agree with TRBD2. The length of the CDR3 is 14 residues. J was trimmed by 9 bases and V by 6 bases; bases with no gene match: 10. Germline CDR1 SQVTM, CDR2 ANQGSEA. The CDR3 region has the DNA TGCAGCGTGGAGGGTAGCGGGGGGGCTCGTGAGCAGTTCTTC. Protein sequence: CSVEGSGGAREQFF.